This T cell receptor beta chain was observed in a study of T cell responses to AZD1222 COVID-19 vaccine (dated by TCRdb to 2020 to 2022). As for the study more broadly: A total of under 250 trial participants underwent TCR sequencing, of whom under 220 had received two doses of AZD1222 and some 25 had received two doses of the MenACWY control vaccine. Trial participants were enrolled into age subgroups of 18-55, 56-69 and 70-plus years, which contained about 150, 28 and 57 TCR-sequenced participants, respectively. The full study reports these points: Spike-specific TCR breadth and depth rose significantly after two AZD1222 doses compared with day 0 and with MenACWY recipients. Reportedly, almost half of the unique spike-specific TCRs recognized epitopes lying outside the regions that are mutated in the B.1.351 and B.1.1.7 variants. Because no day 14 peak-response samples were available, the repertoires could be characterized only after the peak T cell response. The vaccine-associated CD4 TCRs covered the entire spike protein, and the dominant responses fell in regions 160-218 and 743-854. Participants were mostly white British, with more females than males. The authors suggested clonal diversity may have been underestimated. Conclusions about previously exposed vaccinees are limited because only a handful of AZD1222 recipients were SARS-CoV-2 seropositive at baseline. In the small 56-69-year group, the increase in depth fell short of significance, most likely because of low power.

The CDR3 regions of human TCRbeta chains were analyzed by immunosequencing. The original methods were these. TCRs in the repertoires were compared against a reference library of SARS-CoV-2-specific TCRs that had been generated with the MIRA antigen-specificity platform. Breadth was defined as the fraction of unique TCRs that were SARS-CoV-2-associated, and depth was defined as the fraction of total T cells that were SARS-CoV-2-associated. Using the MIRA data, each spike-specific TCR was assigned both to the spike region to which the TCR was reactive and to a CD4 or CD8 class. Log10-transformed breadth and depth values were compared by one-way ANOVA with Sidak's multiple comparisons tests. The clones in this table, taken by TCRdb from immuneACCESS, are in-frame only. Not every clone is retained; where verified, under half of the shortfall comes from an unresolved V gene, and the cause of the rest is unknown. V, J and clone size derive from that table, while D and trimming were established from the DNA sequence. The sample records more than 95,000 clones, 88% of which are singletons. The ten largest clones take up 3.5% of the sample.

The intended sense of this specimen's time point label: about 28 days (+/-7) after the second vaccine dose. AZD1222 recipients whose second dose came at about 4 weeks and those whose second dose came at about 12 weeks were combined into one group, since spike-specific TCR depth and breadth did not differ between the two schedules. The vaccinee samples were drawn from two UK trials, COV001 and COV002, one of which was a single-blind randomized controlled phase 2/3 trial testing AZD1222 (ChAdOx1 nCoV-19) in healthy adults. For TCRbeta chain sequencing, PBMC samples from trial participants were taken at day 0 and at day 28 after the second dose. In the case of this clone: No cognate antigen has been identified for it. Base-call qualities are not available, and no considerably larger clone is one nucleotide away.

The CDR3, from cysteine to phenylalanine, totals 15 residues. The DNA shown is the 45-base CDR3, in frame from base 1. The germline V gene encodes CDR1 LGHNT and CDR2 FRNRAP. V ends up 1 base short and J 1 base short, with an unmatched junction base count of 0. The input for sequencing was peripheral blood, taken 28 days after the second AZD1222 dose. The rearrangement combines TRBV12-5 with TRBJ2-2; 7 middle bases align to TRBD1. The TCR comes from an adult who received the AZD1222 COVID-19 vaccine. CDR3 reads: CASGLGQGNTGELFF. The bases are TGTGCTAGTGGTTTGGGACAGGGGAACACCGGGGAGCTGTTTTTT.